These 29 T cell receptor beta chains share one sample of origin, sequenced in a study of cytomegalovirus exposure and HLA in healthy donors (dated by TCRdb to about 2017). The protocol used for the library was the immunoSEQ multiplex PCR assay. The table was pulled from immuneACCESS by TCRdb, which kept in-frame rearrangements only. Such tables lose some clones; where checked, under half of the loss comes from unresolved V genes, and the rest has no known cause. The sample profile shows 110,000 or so clones; approximately 96% of them were found once. Of the sample, roughly 0.67% is held by the ten largest clones. The sequenced sample consisted of PBMCs. These receptor sequences come from a woman aged 18-29 years in good health and CMV-seronegative.

The CDR3 DNA sequence: TGCAGCGCTACAGGGGGTGGGCATGGCTACACCTTC. This encodes CSATGGGHGYTF. This chain uses TRBV29-1 with TRBJ1-2; 8 bases agree with TRBD1. The ends lost 7 bases at V and 6 bases at J; junction bases unmatched: 7. CDR3 length: 12 residues. Germline loops: CDR1 SQVTM, CDR2 ANQGSEA.

This clone was counted once. The V gene is TRBV5-1, the J gene TRBJ2-3; TRBD1 matches 12 bases. The CDR3 totals 18 residues. Germline V lookup: CDR1 SGHRS, CDR2 YFSETQ. Trimming took 4 bases from V and 4 from J; bases not matched to a gene: 13. The DNA of the CDR3 is TGCGCCAGCAGCGGCGGGGACAGGGGGCGCATTAGTGCAGATACGCAGTATTTT. It is translated as CASSGGDRGRISADTQYF.

This clone was seen once. This chain connects TRBV6-5 to TRBJ1-3; D is unclear. The CDR3 contains 14 residues. Germline V gives CDR1 MNHEY, CDR2 SVGAGI. Between the trimmed V and J ends, which lost 2 bases and 0 bases, there was a span of 5 bases. The CDR3 DNA sequence: TGTGCCAGCAGTTACGGGAGCTCTGGAAACACCATATATTTT. Its translation is CASSYGSSGNTIYF.

V gene TRBV7-2 combines with J gene TRBJ2-3, with a possible D match to TRBD2 (5 bases). This CDR3 has 12 residues. V was shortened by 4 bases and J by 8 bases, with 10 bases between the two germline ends. Per the germline V gene, CDR1 is SGHTA and CDR2 is FQGNSA. CDR3 sequence reads: CASSSDLATQYF. The CDR3 nucleotides read TGTGCCAGCAGCTCGGACCTAGCTACGCAGTATTTT.

This chain joins TRBV4-1 and TRBJ1-4; TRBD1 agrees at 8 bases. The CDR3 spans 15 residues. CDR1 is MGHRA, CDR2 YSYEKL, per germline. Trimming at V came to 2 bases and at J to 4 bases, leaving 3 bases not matched to a gene. As DNA, the CDR3 is TGCGCCAGCAGCCAATCAGGGGGCTATAATGAAAAACTGTTTTTT. Translation: CASSQSGGYNEKLFF.

The DNA of the CDR3 is TGTGCCAGCAGCCAAGTTTCGGGGGGGGAGCTGTTTTTT. Translated, it gives CASSQVSGGELFF. This rearrangement joins TRBV4-2 to TRBJ2-2; possible D gene TRBD2, 5 bases. The germline V gene has CDR1 LGHNA and CDR2 YNFKEQ. The ends were cut back, 1 base at V and 8 bases at J, with 8 bases in the middle. CDR3 size: 13 residues.

The rearrangement links TRBV4-2 to TRBJ1-5; 8 positions match TRBD1. V lost 1 base to trimming and J lost 4 bases; unmatched junction nucleotides: 6. Per germline, CDR1 LGHNA and CDR2 YNFKEQ. The CDR3 loop spans 16 amino acids. CDR3 in amino acids: CASSQGGTGSNQPQHF. The CDR3 nucleotides are TGTGCCAGCAGCCAAGGGGGGACAGGTTCAAATCAGCCCCAGCATTTT.

The V call is TRBV7-2, the J call TRBJ2-1, with 10 nucleotides matching TRBD2. The CDR3 spans 19 residues. Looked up from germline, CDR1 is SGHTA and CDR2 is FQGNSA. V lost 5 bases, J lost 4 bases, and 17 bases stayed unmatched. The CDR3 protein is CASSVTPGTSALPYNEQFF. Written as DNA, the CDR3 is TGTGCCAGCAGCGTTACCCCGGGGACTAGCGCCCTTCCTTACAATGAGCAGTTCTTC. Filled out from reference TRBV7-2 and TRBJ2-1, the complete variable domain reads GAGVSQSPSNKVTEKGKDVELRCDPISGHTALYWYRQSLGQGLEFLIYFQGNSAPDKSGLPSDRFSAERTGGSVSTLTIQRTQQEDSAVYLCASSVTPGTSALPYNEQFFGPGTRLTVL.

The sample holds one count of this clone. V is TRBV5-6 and J is TRBJ2-7; 9 nucleotides match TRBD2. Germline lookup yields CDR1 SGHDT and CDR2 YYEEEE. CDR3 length: 15 residues. Unmatched junction bases numbered 12, after V lost 4 bases and J lost 7 bases. The DNA for the CDR3 is TGTGCCAGCAGCCTCTTTGCTAGCGGGGTCTTAGAGCAGTACTTC. It yields the protein CASSLFASGVLEQYF.

The rearrangement links TRBV15 to TRBJ2-5, with a weak D call TRBD2 (7 bases). The CDR3 is 17 amino acids. The germline V and J ends were trimmed by 4 bases and 3 bases, with 21 bases remaining between them. In germline, CDR1 is LNHNV, CDR2 YYDKDF (reference sequence). CDR3 loop: CATSKGMGGASKETQYF. CDR3 sequence (DNA): TGTGCCACCAGCAAAGGGATGGGGGGGGCGTCAAAAGAGACCCAGTACTTC.

V and J are TRBV4-3 and TRBJ1-1; 8 nucleotides agree with TRBD1. This CDR3 has 15 amino acids. V shed 1 base and J 1 base; nucleotides not matched to a gene: 2. Germline V gene lookup returns CDR1 LGHNA and CDR2 YSLEER. The chain's CDR3 is CASSQAGTGNTEAFF. The CDR3 nucleotides read TGCGCCAGCAGCCAAGCCGGGACAGGGAACACTGAAGCTTTCTTT.

V and J are TRBV20-1 and TRBJ1-1; 8 nucleotides match TRBD1. From germline, CDR1 is DFQATT and CDR2 SNEGSKA (reference sequence). The CDR3 runs to 11 residues. As DNA, the CDR3 is TGCACCGGACAGGGTGACACTGAAGCTTTCTTT. Protein product: CTGQGDTEAFF.

The chain carries TRBV6-6 and TRBJ2-7; TRBD1 agrees at 9 bases. The CDR3 loop spans 15 amino acids. Germline CDR1 MNHNY, CDR2 SVGAGI (reference sequence). J was trimmed by 4 bases and V by 2 bases; bases with no gene match: 6. DNA for the CDR3: TGTGCCAGCAGTTACGTTGGACAGGGGTCTTACGAGCAGTACTTC. It is translated as CASSYVGQGSYEQYF.

A single count supports this clone. This chain links TRBV4-1 with TRBJ2-7; D is ambiguous. CDR3 length: 16 amino acids. From germline, CDR1 is MGHRA and CDR2 YSYEKL. Trimming took off 0 bases at V and 3 bases at J, with 15 bases between the two ends. The CDR3 is CASSQDPPFGGYEQYF. The CDR3 DNA sequence: TGCGCCAGCAGCCAAGACCCCCCCTTTGGCGGCTACGAGCAGTACTTC.

The chain uses TRBV29-1 and TRBJ1-4; no clear D gene. V lost 6 bases and J 6 bases, leaving 11 bases between the germline ends. This CDR3 contains 12 residues. Germline CDR1 reads SQVTM; CDR2 reads ANQGSEA. CDR3 coding DNA: TGCAGCGTGTTACAGCGGGATGAAAAACTGTTTTTT. Encoded protein: CSVLQRDEKLFF.

The genes are TRBV27 and TRBJ2-7; maybe TRBD1 (6 bases). V shed 8 bases and J shed 0 bases, with 8 bases lying between them. The CDR3 contains 12 residues. In germline, CDR1 is MNHEY, CDR2 SMNVEV (reference sequence). The CDR3 region has the DNA TGTGCCAGCCGGGACACCTCCTACGAGCAGTACTTC. Protein sequence: CASRDTSYEQYF.

The V call is TRBV28, the J call TRBJ2-7; 8 nucleotides agree with TRBD1. This CDR3 contains 15 residues. After removal of 1 base from V and 0 bases from J, the junction contained 2 bases not matched to a gene. CDR1 and CDR2 (germline): MDHEN, SYDVKM. This chain's CDR3 is CASSLFGTGSYEQYF. In DNA form, the CDR3 reads TGTGCCAGCAGTTTATTCGGGACAGGCTCCTACGAGCAGTACTTC.

The J gene is TRBJ2-6, the V gene TRBV11-2, with unresolved D. Trimming took off 5 bases at V and 0 bases at J, with 8 bases between the two ends. Germline loops: CDR1 SGHAT, CDR2 FQNNGV. The CDR3 runs to 15 residues. DNA for the CDR3: TGTGCCAGCAGCAGACATCCCTCTGGGGCCAACGTCCTGACTTTC. As protein: CASSRHPSGANVLTF.

The gene calls are TRBV6-5 and TRBJ1-6, with 7 bases that match TRBD1. Germline loops: CDR1 MNHEY, CDR2 SVGAGI. This CDR3 has 16 residues. Trimming at V came to 0 bases and at J to 10 bases, leaving 9 bases not matched to a gene. CDR3 in DNA: TGTGCCAGCAGTTACTCAGGACAGGCGGTTAAGTCACCCCTCCACTTT. It specifies CASSYSGQAVKSPLHF.

The J gene is TRBJ2-1, the V gene TRBV5-1; 9 bases line up with TRBD2. Germline-derived CDR1 and CDR2 are SGHRS and YFSETQ. This CDR3 has 15 residues. The J segment lost 4 bases and the V segment lost 4 bases, leaving 6 bases of the junction unmatched. The CDR3 nucleotides read TGCGCCAGCAGCACGGGACTAGCCGAATACAATGAGCAGTTCTTC. Encoded protein: CASSTGLAEYNEQFF. Full variable domain (remainder filled in from reference TRBV5-1 and TRBJ2-1): KAGVTQTPRYLIKTRGQQVTLSCSPISGHRSVSWYQQTPGQGLQFLFEYFSETQRNKGNFPGRFSGRQFSNSRSEMNVSTLELGDSALYLCASSTGLAEYNEQFFGPGTRLTVL.

The chain is built from TRBV4-2 and TRBJ2-7; weak D call: TRBD1 (6 bases). Trimming removed 0 bases from V and 2 bases from J, with 11 bases in between. CDR3 size: 15 residues. Germline CDR1 reads LGHNA; CDR2 reads YNFKEQ. CDR3 coding DNA: TGTGCCAGCAGCCAAGATCAGGGACAAACCTACGAGCAGTACTTC. Translating it yields CASSQDQGQTYEQYF.

CDR3 in amino acids: CASSPRTGLRTNYGYTF. The CDR3 region has the DNA TGTGCCAGCAGTCCACGGACAGGGCTAAGGACTAACTATGGCTACACCTTC. The chain uses TRBV11-2 and TRBJ1-2; 8 nucleotides align to TRBD1. V was pared by 6 bases and J by 0 bases, with 12 bases of the junction left unmatched. CDR3 length equals 17 residues. CDR1 SGHAT and CDR2 FQNNGV come from the germline V gene. The full variable domain, rest sourced from reference TRBV11-2 and TRBJ1-2, is EAGVAQSPRYKIIEKRQSVAFWCNPISGHATLYWYQQILGQGPKLLIQFQNNGVVDDSQLPKDRFSAERLKGVDSTLKIQPAKLEDSAVYLCASSPRTGLRTNYGYTFGSGTRLTVV.

The chain joins TRBV2 to TRBJ1-4; D is unresolved. The germline V gene encodes CDR1 SNHLY and CDR2 FYNNEI. The CDR3 consists of 17 residues. With 2 bases removed from V and 8 bases from J, the gap between germline ends came to 21 bases. The CDR3 region is CASSERQRELMGEKLFF. CDR3 nucleotide sequence: TGTGCCAGCAGTGAAAGGCAACGGGAGTTGATGGGGGAAAAACTGTTTTTT.

V and J are TRBV7-3 and TRBJ2-6, with D uncertain. Looked up from germline, CDR1 is SGHTA and CDR2 is FQGTGA. The CDR3 length is 15 residues. V lost 7 bases, J lost 0 bases, and 10 bases lay in between. The CDR3 is CASTAGTSGANVLTF. In DNA form, the CDR3 reads TGTGCCAGCACTGCCGGTACCTCTGGGGCCAACGTCCTGACTTTC.

CDR3 DNA: TGTGCCAGCAGCCAAGATTGGGCGGGGGGGGTGGATACGCAGTATTTT. This sequence encodes CASSQDWAGGVDTQYF. The J gene is TRBJ2-3, the V gene TRBV4-2; 9 nucleotides line up with TRBD2. CDR1 and CDR2 from the germline V gene are LGHNA and YNFKEQ. This CDR3 spans 16 amino acids. The V segment lost 0 bases and the J segment 6 bases; nucleotides outside the gene matches: 7.

This clone showed up just once. The chain is built from TRBV7-9 and TRBJ1-1; 10 positions agree with TRBD1. The CDR3 covers 14 residues. Trimming removed 8 bases from V and 4 bases from J; junction bases left unmatched: 7. The V gene's germline CDR1 is SEHNR and CDR2 FQNEAQ (reference sequence). The CDR3 loop is CASDLGQGGTEAFF. DNA of the CDR3: TGTGCCAGCGATCTAGGACAGGGGGGCACTGAAGCTTTCTTT. Complete variable domain (other parts from reference TRBV7-9 and TRBJ1-1): DTGVSQNPRHKITKRGQNVTFRCDPISEHNRLYWYRQTLGQGPEFLTYFQNEAQLEKSRLLSDRFSAERPKGSFSTLEIQRTEQGDSAMYLCASDLGQGGTEAFFGQGTRLTVV.

The genes are TRBV4-1 and TRBJ2-1; TRBD2 matches at 8 bases. With 3 bases clipped from V and 9 bases from J, the junction kept 16 bases outside the gene matches. CDR3 length: 17 amino acids. The V gene's germline CDR1 is MGHRA and CDR2 YSYEKL. CDR3: CASSQAYPGLGGIEQFF. CDR3 in DNA: TGCGCCAGCAGCCAGGCTTATCCGGGACTAGGGGGTATTGAGCAGTTCTTC.

V gene TRBV5-1 combines with J gene TRBJ2-5; weak D call: TRBD1 (6 bases). CDR3 size: 14 residues. V lost 0 bases to trimming and J lost 5 bases, with 11 bases between them. Germline CDR1 reads SGHRS; CDR2 reads YFSETQ. The CDR3 sequence is CASSLVAGAETQYF. The CDR3 coding sequence is TGCGCCAGCAGCTTGGTTGCAGGGGCGGAGACCCAGTACTTC.

The CDR3 sequence is CASSEAGLAETQYF. In DNA form, the CDR3 reads TGTGCCAGCAGTGAAGCGGGACTAGCGGAGACCCAGTACTTC. The gene calls are TRBV6-1 and TRBJ2-5; TRBD2 agrees at 10 bases. Germline V gene data show CDR1 as MNHNS and CDR2 as SASEGT. V lost 0 bases, J lost 5 bases, and 0 bases stayed unmatched. There are 14 residues in the CDR3.